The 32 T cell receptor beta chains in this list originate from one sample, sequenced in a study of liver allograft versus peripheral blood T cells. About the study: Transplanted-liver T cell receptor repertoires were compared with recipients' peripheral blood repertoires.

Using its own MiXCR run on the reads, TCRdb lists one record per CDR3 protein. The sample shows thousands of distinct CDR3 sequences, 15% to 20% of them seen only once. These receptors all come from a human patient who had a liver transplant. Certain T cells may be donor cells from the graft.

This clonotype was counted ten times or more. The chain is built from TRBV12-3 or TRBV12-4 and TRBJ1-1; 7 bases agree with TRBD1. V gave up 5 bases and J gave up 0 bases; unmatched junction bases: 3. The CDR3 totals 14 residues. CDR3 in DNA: TGTGCCAGCAGTCAACAGGGGATGAACACTGAAGCTTTCTTT. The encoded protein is CASSQQGMNTEAFF.

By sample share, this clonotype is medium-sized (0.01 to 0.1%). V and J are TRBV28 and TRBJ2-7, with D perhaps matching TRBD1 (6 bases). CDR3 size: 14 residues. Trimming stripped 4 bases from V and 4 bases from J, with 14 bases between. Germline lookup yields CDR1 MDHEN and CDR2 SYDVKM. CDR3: CASSSLDSLYEQYV. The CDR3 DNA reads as TGTGCCAGCAGTTCGCTGGACAGTCTGTACGAGCAGTACGTC.

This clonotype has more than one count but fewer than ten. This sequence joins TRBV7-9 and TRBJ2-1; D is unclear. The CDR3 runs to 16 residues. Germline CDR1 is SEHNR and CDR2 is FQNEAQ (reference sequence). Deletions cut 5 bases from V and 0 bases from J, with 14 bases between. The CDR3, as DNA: TGTGCCAGCAGCCTTCCCGGCAGGAGCTCCTACAATGAGCAGTTCTTC. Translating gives CASSLPGRSSYNEQFF.

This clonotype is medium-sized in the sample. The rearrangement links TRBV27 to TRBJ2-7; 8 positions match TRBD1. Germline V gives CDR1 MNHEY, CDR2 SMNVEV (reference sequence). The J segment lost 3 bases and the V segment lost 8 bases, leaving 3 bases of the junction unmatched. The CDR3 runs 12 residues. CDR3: CASGTGGYEQYF. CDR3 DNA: TGTGCCAGCGGTACAGGGGGCTACGAGCAGTACTTC.

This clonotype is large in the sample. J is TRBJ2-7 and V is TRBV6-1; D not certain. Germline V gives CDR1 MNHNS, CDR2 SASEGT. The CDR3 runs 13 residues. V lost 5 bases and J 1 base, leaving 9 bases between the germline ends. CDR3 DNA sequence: TGTGCCAGCAGTATGACGGAGTCCTACGAGCAGTACGTC. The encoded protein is CASSMTESYEQYV.

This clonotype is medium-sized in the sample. CDR3 DNA: TGTGCCATCGCCGGGACTAGCGGGGTCAACACCGGGGAGCTGTTTTTT. As protein: CAIAGTSGVNTGELFF. J is TRBJ2-2 and V is TRBV10-3; 13 nucleotides agree with TRBD2. The length of the CDR3 is 16 residues. The germline V gene has CDR1 ENHRY and CDR2 SYGVKD. V was pared by 8 bases and J by 2 bases, with 5 bases of the junction left unmatched.

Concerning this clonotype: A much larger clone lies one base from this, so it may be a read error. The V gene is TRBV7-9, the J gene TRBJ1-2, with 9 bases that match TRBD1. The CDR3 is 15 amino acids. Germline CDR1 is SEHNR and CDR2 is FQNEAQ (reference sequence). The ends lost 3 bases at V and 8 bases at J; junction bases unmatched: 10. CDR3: CASSFEGGTGGGYTF. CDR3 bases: TGTGCCAGCAGCTTTGAAGGGGGAACAGGGGGCGGCTACACCTTC.

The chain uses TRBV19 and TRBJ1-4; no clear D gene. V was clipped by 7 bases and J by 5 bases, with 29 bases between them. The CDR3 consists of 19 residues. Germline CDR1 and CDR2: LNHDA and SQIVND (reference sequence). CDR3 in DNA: TGTGCCAGTACTGGACCAAGAGACCCCGGTTTTTTTGGGAATGAAAAACTGTTTTTT. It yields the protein CASTGPRDPGFFGNEKLFF.

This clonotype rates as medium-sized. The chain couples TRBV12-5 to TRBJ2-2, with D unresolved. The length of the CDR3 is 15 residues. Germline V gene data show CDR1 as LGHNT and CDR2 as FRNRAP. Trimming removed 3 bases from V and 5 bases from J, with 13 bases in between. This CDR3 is CASGFDLPGTGELFF. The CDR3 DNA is TGTGCTAGTGGTTTCGACCTACCTGGAACCGGGGAGCTGTTTTTT.

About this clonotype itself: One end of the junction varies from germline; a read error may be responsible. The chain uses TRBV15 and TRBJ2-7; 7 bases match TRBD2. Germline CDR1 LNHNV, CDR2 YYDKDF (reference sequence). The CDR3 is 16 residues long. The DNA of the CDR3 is TGTGTCACCAGCTCCAGATGGGAGGGGAGGGAAGCCGAGCAGTACTTC. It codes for CVTSSRWEGREAEQYF. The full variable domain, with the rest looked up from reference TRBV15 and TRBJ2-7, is DAMVIQNPRYQVTQFGKPVTLSCSQTLNHNVMYWYQQKSSQAPKLLFHYYDKDFNNEADTPDNFQSRRPNTSFCFLDIRSPGLGDTAMYLCVTSSRWEGREAEQYFGPGTRLTVT.

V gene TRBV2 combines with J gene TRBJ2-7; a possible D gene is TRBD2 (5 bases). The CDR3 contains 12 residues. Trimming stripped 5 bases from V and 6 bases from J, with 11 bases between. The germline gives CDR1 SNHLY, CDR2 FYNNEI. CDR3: CASSSGLIEQYV. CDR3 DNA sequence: TGTGCCAGCAGTTCCGGACTTATCGAGCAGTACGTC.

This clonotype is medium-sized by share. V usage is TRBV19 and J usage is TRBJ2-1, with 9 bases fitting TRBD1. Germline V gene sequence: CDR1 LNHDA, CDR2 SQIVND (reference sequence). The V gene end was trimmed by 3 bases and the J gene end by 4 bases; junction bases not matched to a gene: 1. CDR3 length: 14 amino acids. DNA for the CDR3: TGTGCCAGTAGTATGGGGACAGGGTACAATGAGCAGTTCTTC. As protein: CASSMGTGYNEQFF.

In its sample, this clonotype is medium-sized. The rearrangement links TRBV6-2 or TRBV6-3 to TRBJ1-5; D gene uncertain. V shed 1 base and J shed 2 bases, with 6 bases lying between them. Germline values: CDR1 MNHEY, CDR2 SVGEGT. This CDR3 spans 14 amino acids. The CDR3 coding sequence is TGTGCCAGCAGTTACTTGGCGGGCAATCAGCCCCAGCATTTT. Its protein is CASSYLAGNQPQHF.

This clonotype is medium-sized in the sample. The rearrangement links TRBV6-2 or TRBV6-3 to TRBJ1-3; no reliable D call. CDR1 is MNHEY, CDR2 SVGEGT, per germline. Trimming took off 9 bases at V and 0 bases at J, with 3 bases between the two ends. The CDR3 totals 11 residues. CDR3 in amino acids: CASASGNTIYF. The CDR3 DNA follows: TGTGCCAGTGCCTCTGGAAACACCATATATTTT.

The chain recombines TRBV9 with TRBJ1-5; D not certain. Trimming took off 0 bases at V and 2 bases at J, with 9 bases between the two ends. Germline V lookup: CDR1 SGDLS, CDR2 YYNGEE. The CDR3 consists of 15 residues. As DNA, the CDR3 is TGTGCCAGCAGCGTAGACGGTTTCGGCAATCAGCCCCAGCATTTT. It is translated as CASSVDGFGNQPQHF.

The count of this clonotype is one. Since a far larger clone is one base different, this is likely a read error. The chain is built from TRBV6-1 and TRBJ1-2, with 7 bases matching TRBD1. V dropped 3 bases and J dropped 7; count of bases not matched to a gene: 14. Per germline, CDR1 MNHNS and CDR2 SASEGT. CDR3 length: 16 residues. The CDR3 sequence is CASSESDRSAGGGYTF. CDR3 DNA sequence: TGTGCCAGCAGTGAGTCGGACAGGTCGGCGGGTGGTGGCTACACCTTC.

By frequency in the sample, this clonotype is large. CDR3 region: CASSLLLGTVNTEAFF. CDR3 nucleotide sequence: TGTGCCAGCAGTTTATTACTCGGGACAGTGAACACTGAAGCTTTCTTT. The chain has TRBV12-3 or TRBV12-4 and TRBJ1-1; the match to TRBD1 covers 7 bases. The CDR3 is 16 amino acids. Trimming took 2 bases from V and 0 from J; bases not matched to a gene: 6.

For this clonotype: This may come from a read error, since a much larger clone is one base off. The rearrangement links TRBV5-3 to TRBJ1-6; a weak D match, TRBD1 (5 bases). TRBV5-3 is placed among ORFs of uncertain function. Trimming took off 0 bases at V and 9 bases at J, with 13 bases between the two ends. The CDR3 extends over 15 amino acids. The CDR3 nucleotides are TGTGCCAGAAGCTTGGGGGCAGGGAGCGTTTCACCCCTCCACTTT. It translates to CARSLGAGSVSPLHF.

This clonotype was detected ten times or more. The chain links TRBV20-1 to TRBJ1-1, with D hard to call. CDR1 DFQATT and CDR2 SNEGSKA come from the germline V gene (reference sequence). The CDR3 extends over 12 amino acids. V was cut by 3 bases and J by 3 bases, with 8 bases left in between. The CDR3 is CSARSSDTEAFF. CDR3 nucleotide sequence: TGCAGTGCTAGGTCCTCCGACACTGAAGCTTTCTTT.

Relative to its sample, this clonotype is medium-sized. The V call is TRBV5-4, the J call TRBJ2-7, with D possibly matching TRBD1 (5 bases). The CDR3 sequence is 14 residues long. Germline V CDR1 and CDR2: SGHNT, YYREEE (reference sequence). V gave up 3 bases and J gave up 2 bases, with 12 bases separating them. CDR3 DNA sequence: TGTGCCAGCAGCTCTACGGACAAGCCCTACGAGCAGTACTTC. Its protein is CASSSTDKPYEQYF. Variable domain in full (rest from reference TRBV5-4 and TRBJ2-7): ETGVTQSPTHLIKTRGQQVTLRCSSQSGHNTVSWYQQALGQGPQFIFQYYREEENGRGNFPPRFSGLQFPNYSSELNVNALELDDSALYLCASSSTDKPYEQYFGPGTRLTVT.

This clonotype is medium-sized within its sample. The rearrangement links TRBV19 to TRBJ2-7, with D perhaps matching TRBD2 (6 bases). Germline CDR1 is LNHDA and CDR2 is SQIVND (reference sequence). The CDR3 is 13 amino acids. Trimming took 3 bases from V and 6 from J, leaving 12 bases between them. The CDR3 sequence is CASSIGGGAEQYV. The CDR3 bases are TGTGCCAGTAGTATTGGCGGAGGGGCCGAGCAGTACGTC.

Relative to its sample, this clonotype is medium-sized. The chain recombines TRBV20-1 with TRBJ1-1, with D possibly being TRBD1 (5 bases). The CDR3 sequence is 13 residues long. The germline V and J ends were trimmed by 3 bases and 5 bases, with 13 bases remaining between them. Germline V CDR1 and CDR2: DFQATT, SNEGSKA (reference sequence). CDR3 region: CSARGLRGTEAFF. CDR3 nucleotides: TGCAGTGCTAGGGGGCTCCGGGGAACTGAAGCTTTCTTT.

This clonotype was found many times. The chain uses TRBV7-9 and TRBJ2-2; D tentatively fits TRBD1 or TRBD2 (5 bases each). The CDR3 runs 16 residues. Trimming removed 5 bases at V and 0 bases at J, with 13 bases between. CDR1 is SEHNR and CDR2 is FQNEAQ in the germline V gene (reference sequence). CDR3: CASSPSRDANTGELFF. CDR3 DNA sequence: TGTGCCAGCAGCCCCTCCCGGGACGCGAACACCGGGGAGCTGTTTTTT.

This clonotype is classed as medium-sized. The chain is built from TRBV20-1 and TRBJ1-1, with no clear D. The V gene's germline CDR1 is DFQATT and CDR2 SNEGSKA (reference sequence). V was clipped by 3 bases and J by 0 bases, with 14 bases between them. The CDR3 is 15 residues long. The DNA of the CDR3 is TGCAGTGCTAGCCTCGAGGGTAAGCTGAACACTGAAGCTTTCTTT. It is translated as CSASLEGKLNTEAFF.

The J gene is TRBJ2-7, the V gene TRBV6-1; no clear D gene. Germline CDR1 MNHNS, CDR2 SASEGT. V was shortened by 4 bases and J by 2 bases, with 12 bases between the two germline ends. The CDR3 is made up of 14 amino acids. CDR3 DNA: TGTGCCAGCAGTGGGCAGCCCCTAACCTACGAGCAGTACGTC. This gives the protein CASSGQPLTYEQYV.

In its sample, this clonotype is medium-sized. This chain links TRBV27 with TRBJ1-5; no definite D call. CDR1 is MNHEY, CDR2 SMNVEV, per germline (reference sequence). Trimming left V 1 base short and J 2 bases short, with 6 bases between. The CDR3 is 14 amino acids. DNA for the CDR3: TGTGCCAGCAGTTTATTGGGCGGCAATCAGCCCCAGCATTTT. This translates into CASSLLGGNQPQHF.

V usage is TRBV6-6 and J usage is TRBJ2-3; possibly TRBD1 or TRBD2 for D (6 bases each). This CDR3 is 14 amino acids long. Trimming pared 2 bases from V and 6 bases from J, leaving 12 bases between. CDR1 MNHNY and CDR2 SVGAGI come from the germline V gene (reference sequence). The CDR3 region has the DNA TGTGCCAGCAGTTACGGAGGGGGACCGGATACGCAGTATTTT. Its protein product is CASSYGGGPDTQYF.

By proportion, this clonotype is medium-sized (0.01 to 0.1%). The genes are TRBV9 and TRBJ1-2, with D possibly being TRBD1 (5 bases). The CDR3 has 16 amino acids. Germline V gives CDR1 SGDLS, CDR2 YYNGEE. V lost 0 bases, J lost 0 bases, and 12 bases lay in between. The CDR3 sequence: CASSVGTPSPNYGYTF. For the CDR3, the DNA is TGTGCCAGCAGCGTAGGGACACCTTCCCCTAACTATGGCTACACCTTC. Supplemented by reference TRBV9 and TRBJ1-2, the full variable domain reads DSGVTQTPKHLITATGQRVTLRCSPRSGDLSVYWYQQSLDQGLQFLIQYYNGEERAKGNILERFSAQQFPDLHSELNLSSLELGDSALYFCASSVGTPSPNYGYTFGSGTRLTVV.

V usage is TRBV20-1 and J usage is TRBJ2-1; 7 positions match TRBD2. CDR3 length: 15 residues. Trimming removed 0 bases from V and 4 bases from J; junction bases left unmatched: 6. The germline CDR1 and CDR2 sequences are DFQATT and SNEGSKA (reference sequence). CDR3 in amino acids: CSARDNGLVYNEQFF. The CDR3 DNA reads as TGCAGTGCTAGAGATAACGGACTAGTATACAATGAGCAGTTCTTC.

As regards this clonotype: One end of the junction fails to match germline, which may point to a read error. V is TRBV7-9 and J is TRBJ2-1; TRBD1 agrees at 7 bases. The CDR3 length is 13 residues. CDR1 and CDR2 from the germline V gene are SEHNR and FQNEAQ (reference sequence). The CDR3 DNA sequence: TGTGCCAGCATCCTAGGGGGCAGTAATGAGCAGTTCTTT. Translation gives CASILGGSNEQFF.

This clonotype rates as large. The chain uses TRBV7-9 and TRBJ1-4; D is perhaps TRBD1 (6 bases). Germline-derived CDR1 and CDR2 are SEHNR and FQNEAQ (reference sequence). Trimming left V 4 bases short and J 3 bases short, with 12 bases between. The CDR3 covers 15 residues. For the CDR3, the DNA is TGTGCCAGCAGCTCAGGGGTAGGGGCTAATGAAAAACTGTTTTTT. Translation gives CASSSGVGANEKLFF.

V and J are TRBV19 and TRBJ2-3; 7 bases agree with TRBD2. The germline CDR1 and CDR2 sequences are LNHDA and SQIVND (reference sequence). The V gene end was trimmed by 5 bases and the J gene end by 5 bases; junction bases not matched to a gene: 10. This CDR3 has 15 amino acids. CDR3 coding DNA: TGTGCCAGTAGTGTAGCGGGTGACCAAGGAGATACGCAGTATTTT. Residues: CASSVAGDQGDTQYF.